This is a list of T cell receptor beta chains from one sample in a study of cytomegalovirus exposure and HLA in healthy donors. Repertoires were generated with immunoSEQ multiplex PCR, while TCRdb's copy carries only in-frame clones and drops some. The sample lists 120,000 or so clones; about 71% were seen once. The sample taken for sequencing was PBMCs. The receptors derive from a woman aged 45-65 years in good health and CMV-seronegative. The CDR3 runs from the conserved cysteine through the conserved F or W. The D gene is left open where the match is weak. The listing skips clone size in some rows; elsewhere it reads once, few, many or a size class.

size	V	J	D	DNA	CDR3
.	TRBV27	TRBJ2-2	TRBD2	TGTGCCAGCAGTCGCGCGGGAGACACCGGGGAGCTGTTTTTT	CASSRAGDTGELFF
once	TRBV18	TRBJ1-1	.	TGTGCCAGCTCGCCTAGGGAGGGCACTGAAGCTTTCTTT	CASSPREGTEAFF
.	TRBV4-1	TRBJ2-7	.	TGCGCCAGCAGCCAAACGTACATCTCCTACGAGCAGTACTTC	CASSQTYISYEQYF
.	TRBV4-3	TRBJ1-3	.	TGCGCCAGCAGCCAAGATCTAGGCAACTCTGGAAACACCATATATTTT	CASSQDLGNSGNTIYF
.	TRBV2	TRBJ2-7	.	TGTGCCAGCAGTGGAGGGCCCTACGAGCAGTACTTC	CASSGGPYEQYF
.	TRBV4-3	TRBJ2-7	TRBD2	TGCGCCAGCAGCCAAACAGCGGGAGGGGTGAACGAGCAGTACTTC	CASSQTAGGVNEQYF
few	TRBV28	TRBJ1-3	.	TGTGCCAGCAGTTTAGTGGGCGACGGAAACACCATATATTTT	CASSLVGDGNTIYF
.	TRBV10-3	TRBJ1-2	TRBD1	TGTGCCATCAGTGAAGGCAGGGGGACCTATGGCTACACCTTC	CAISEGRGTYGYTF
few	TRBV11-2	TRBJ2-3	TRBD2	TGTGCCAGCAGCTCGAACGGAGCGGGAGTGATAGATACGCAGTATTTT	CASSSNGAGVIDTQYF
.	TRBV7-9	TRBJ2-1	.	TGTGCCAGCAGCTCTACGCCTGAGCAGTTCTTC	CASSSTPEQFF
.	TRBV4-3	TRBJ1-3	.	TGCGCCAGCAGCCAAGATCCAGGGCCAGGAAACACCATATATTTT	CASSQDPGPGNTIYF
.	TRBV7-9	TRBJ2-1	TRBD2	TGTGCCAGCAGCTTAGCGAGACTAGCGGATTACAATGAGCAGTTCTTC	CASSLARLADYNEQFF
.	TRBV27	TRBJ1-5	.	TGTGCCAGCAGTTTAAGGGGTGGCCCATATAGCAATCAGCCCCAGCATTTT	CASSLRGGPYSNQPQHF
.	TRBV9	TRBJ1-5	.	TGTGCCAGCAGCGTAGACCTACGAAATCAGCCCCAGCATTTT	CASSVDLRNQPQHF
once	TRBV4-1	TRBJ2-2	.	TGCGCCAGCAGCCAAGCGGGCAGGGCGGACACCGGGGAGCTGTTTTTT	CASSQAGRADTGELFF
.	TRBV10-3	TRBJ1-1	TRBD1	TGTGCCATCAGCCAGGACAGGGCGAGTAGGACTGAAGCTTTCTTT	CAISQDRASRTEAFF
.	TRBV11-2	TRBJ2-1	.	TGTGCCAGCAGCTTAGCCAGCCAGGGCTACAATGAGCAGTTCTTC	CASSLASQGYNEQFF
.	TRBV18	TRBJ1-5	TRBD1	TGTGCCAGCTCACCAGAGGGGGCCAACAATCAGCCCCAGCATTTT	CASSPEGANNQPQHF
once	TRBV28	TRBJ1-1	TRBD1	TGTGCCAGCAGTTACAGGGGCGCTGAAGCTTTCTTT	CASSYRGAEAFF
.	TRBV5-1	TRBJ2-7	TRBD1	TGCGCCAGCAGCTTCGGACAGGGGGCCCACGAGCAGTACTTC	CASSFGQGAHEQYF